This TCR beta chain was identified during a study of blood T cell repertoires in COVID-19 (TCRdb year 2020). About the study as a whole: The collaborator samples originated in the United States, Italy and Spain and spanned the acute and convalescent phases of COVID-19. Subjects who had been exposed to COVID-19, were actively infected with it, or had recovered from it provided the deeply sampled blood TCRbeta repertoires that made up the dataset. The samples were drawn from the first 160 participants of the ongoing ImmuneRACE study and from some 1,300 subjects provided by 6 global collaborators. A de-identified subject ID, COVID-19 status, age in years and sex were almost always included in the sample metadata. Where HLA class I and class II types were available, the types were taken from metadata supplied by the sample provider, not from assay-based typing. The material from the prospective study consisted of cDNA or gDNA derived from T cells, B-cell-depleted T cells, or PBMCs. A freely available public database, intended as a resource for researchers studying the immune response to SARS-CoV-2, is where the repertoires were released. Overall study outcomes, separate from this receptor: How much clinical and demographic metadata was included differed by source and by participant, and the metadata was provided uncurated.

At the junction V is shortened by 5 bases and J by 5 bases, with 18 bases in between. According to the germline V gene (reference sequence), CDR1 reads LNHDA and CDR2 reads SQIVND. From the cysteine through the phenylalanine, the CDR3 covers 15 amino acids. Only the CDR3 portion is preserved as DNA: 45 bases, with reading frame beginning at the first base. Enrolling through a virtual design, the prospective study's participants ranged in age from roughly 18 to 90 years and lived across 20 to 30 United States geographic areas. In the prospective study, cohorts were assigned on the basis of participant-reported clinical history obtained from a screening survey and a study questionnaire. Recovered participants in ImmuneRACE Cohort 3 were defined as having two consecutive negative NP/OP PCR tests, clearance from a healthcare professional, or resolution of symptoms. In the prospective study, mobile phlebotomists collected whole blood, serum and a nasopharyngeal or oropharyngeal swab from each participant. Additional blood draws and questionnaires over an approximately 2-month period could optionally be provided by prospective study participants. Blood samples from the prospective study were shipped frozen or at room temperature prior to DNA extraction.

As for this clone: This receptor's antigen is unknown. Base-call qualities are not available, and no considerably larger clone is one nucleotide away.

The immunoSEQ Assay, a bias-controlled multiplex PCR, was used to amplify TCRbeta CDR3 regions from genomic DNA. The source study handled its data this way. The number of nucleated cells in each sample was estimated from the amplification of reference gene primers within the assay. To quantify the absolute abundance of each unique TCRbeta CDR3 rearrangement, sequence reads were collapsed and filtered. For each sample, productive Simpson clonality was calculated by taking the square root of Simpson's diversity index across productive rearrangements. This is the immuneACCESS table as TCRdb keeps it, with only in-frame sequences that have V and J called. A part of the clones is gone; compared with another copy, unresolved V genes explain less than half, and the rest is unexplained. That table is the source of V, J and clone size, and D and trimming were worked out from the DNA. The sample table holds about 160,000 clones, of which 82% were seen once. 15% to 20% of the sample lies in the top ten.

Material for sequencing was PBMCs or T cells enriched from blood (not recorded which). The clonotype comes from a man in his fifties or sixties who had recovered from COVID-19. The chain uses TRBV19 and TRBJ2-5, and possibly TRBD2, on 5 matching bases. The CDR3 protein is CASSAPGNARETQYF. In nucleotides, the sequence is TGTGCCAGTAGTGCCCCCGGGAACGCGCGGGAGACCCAGTACTTC.